This TCR beta chain appears in the sequencing data of a study of cytomegalovirus exposure and HLA in healthy donors. Study findings and constraints: Reported results showed that the classifier diagnosed cytomegalovirus status with high specificity and sensitivity.

Among the roughly 120 subjects of the validation cohort, separate from the 666-subject first cohort, were the donors. Comments on this clone: Its antigen is not identified.

The data were produced by immunoSEQ multiplex PCR, yet TCRdb's version contains in-frame clones alone and is incomplete. The profile covers more than 250,000 clones, with around 90% appearing a single time and roughly 1.1% taken by the ten largest. V was pared by 7 bases and J by 3 bases, with 7 bases of the junction left unmatched. The CDR3 is 14 residues long. Germline V gives CDR1 LNHDA, CDR2 SQIVND (reference sequence). Sequencing was performed on PBMCs. V and J are TRBV19 and TRBJ2-7; 9 nucleotides line up with TRBD1. The receptor was isolated from a woman aged 25 to 39 in good health and CMV-seropositive. In DNA, the CDR3 is TGTGCCAGTACCCCATCGACAGGGGGCTACGAGCAGTACTTC. Translating it yields CASTPSTGGYEQYF.